The subject of this entry is one T cell receptor (beta chain). Its antigen is unknown. Produced via immunoSEQ multiplex PCR; TCRdb's table is partial and in-frame only. The sample holds 110,000 or so clones, around 93% seen once. This CDR3 is built from 12 residues. From germline, CDR1 is LNHDA and CDR2 SQIVND (reference sequence). Deletions cut 5 bases from V and 4 bases from J, with 7 bases between. The sample comes from a study of siplizumab effects on memory and regulatory T cells. Whole-study results and caveats: No assignable naive or memory phenotype existed for roughly 80-97% of proliferating CD4+ or CD8+ clones. The study found naive T cells seemingly more diverse than memory cells and seemingly major alloresponse contributors. Proliferating Tregs taken from siplizumab cultures were not shown to have a confirmed suppressive function.

The chain carries TRBV19 and TRBJ2-3; D possibly corresponds to TRBD1 (5 bases). The source of this sequence is a human donor in good health. Sequenced material: non-Treg CD4+ T cells sorted from blood. This CDR3 reads CASSSQADTQYF. The CDR3 DNA follows: TGTGCCAGTAGTTCACAGGCAGATACGCAGTATTTT.